These 15 T cell receptor beta chains originate from one sample sequenced in a study of response to subunit inactivated influenza vaccine (dated by TCRdb to between 2018 and 2020). Libraries were made using RT-PCR. Instrument used: Illumina HiSeq 2500. TCRdb reprocessed the public reads (quality trimming at Q25 with fastp, clone calling with MiXCR) and kept in-frame beta chains. All rows with the same CDR3 protein become a single entry with the most common DNA and genes. A total of about 160,000 distinct CDR3 sequences appear in this sample, approximately 11% of them only once. The ten largest clones represent 9.5% to 15% of the sample. The time point label corresponds to: 45 days after influenza vaccine administration. The sample in question was non-naive T cells sorted from PBMCs, obtained roughly 47 days after vaccination. The intended sense of this specimen's cell subset or site label: memory T cell fraction. These receptors were taken from a man between 50 and 59 years old who received an inactivated influenza vaccine. Donor details come from another sample of the same person, matched by shared clones.

This clonotype turned up a few times. The chain employs TRBV5-6 and TRBJ2-6; no definite D call. This CDR3 contains 15 residues. The V end was cut by 0 bases, the J end by 0 bases, with 4 bases between. Germline assignment: CDR1 SGHDT and CDR2 YYEEEE. The chain's CDR3 is CASSLGPSGANVLTF. CDR3 nucleotide sequence: TGTGCCAGCAGCTTGGGCCCCTCTGGGGCCAACGTCCTGACTTTC.

This clonotype was recorded many times. The chain combines TRBV4-2 with TRBJ1-5; no definite D call. The ends were cut back, 0 bases at V and 0 bases at J, with 12 bases in the middle. This CDR3 region has 17 residues. Germline values: CDR1 LGHNA, CDR2 YNFKEQ. The CDR3 sequence is CASSQEDGINSNQPQHF. The CDR3, as DNA: TGTGCCAGCAGCCAAGAGGATGGCATTAATAGCAATCAGCCCCAGCATTTT.

The chain recombines TRBV12-3 or TRBV12-4 with TRBJ2-1; possible D gene TRBD2, 6 bases. The CDR3 has 18 amino acids. CDR3 in DNA: TGTACCCTCTGTTTAGTGTACGGACTACAGGACTCCTACAATGAGCAGTTCTTC. Translation: CTLCLVYGLQDSYNEQFF.

The rearrangement links TRBV4-3 to TRBJ1-4; D unclear. Trimming stripped 0 bases from V and 8 bases from J, with 16 bases between. CDR1 and CDR2 from the germline V gene are LGHNA and YSLEER. The CDR3 is 16 amino acids. In DNA form, the CDR3 reads TGCGCCAGCAGCCAAGAAAATCGCTCCCCAAACGAAAAACTGTTTTTT. This codes for CASSQENRSPNEKLFF.

This clonotype was detected many times. This rearrangement joins TRBV12-3 or TRBV12-4 to TRBJ2-7, with 13 bases matching TRBD2. The CDR3 runs 18 residues. J gave up 1 base and V 6 bases, and 12 bases lay outside the gene matches. The CDR3 sequence: CASRPGLAGSFTSYEQYF. The DNA for the CDR3 is TGTGCCAGCAGACCGGGACTAGCGGGGTCCTTCACATCCTACGAGCAGTACTTC.

This clonotype has just a few counts. This chain uses TRBV12-3 or TRBV12-4 with TRBJ2-1, with 9 bases matching TRBD1. CDR3 size: 16 residues. V dropped 6 bases and J dropped 4; count of bases not matched to a gene: 10. CDR3 nucleotides: TGTGCCAGCAGCGATCAGGGACAGGGTACGTACAATGAGCAGTTCTTC. Its translation: CASSDQGQGTYNEQFF.

The J gene is TRBJ2-3, the V gene TRBV11-2; 7 bases fit TRBD2. Germline V CDR1 and CDR2: SGHAT, FQNNGV. The junction had 8 bases not matched to a gene; V was cut back by 5 bases and J by 0 bases. CDR3 length: 16 amino acids. CDR3 residues: CASSVTSLGSTDTQYF. Written as DNA, the CDR3 is TGTGCCAGCAGCGTGACTAGCTTAGGGAGCACAGATACGCAGTATTTT.

Sample share makes this clonotype medium-sized. This chain connects TRBV7-3 to TRBJ2-1; D is possibly TRBD1 (6 bases). Germline V gene data show CDR1 as SGHTA and CDR2 as FQGTGA. Between the trimmed V and J ends, which lost 5 bases and 7 bases, there was a span of 15 bases. The CDR3 is 14 amino acids. As DNA, the CDR3 is TGTGCCAGCAGCCCGTCCCAGGGGCAGAATGAGCAGTTCTTC. It specifies CASSPSQGQNEQFF. Complete variable domain (other parts from reference TRBV7-3 and TRBJ2-1): GAGVSQTPSNKVTEKGKYVELRCDPISGHTALYWYRQSLGQGPEFLIYFQGTGAADDSGLPNDRFFAVRPEGSVSTLKIQRTERGDSAVYLCASSPSQGQNEQFFGPGTRLTVL.

This clonotype was picked up many times. The chain combines TRBV6-2 or TRBV6-3 with TRBJ2-7, with TRBD1 matching 7 bases. Trimming cost V 9 bases and J 5 bases; bases outside gene matches: 7. Germline V gives CDR1 MNHEY, CDR2 SVGEGT. This CDR3 comprises 12 residues. CDR3 nucleotide sequence: TGTGCCAGTCAGACAGGGCCCCACGAGCAGTACTTC. This encodes CASQTGPHEQYF.

This clonotype was seen many times. This sequence joins TRBV6-2 or TRBV6-3 and TRBJ2-7, with 10 nucleotides matching TRBD2. Per germline, CDR1 MNHEY and CDR2 SVGEGT. This CDR3 has 15 residues. V lost 4 bases, J lost 4 bases, and 7 bases stayed unmatched. The CDR3 reads CASSWAGTSVYEQYF. The DNA of the CDR3 is TGTGCCAGCAGTTGGGCCGGGACTAGCGTATACGAGCAGTACTTC.

This chain's CDR3 is CASSSLQGKRTEAFF. The CDR3 coding sequence is TGCGCCAGCAGCTCCCTCCAGGGAAAGAGGACTGAAGCTTTCTTT. The V and J genes are TRBV5-1 and TRBJ1-1; weak D call: TRBD1 (5 bases). Germline V CDR1 and CDR2: SGHRS, YFSETQ. V was trimmed by 3 bases and J by 5 bases, leaving 17 bases between them. The CDR3 is 15 residues long.

In this sample, this clonotype turned up many times. This sequence joins TRBV5-6 and TRBJ2-1, with 8 bases fitting TRBD1. J was trimmed by 4 bases and V by 6 bases; bases with no gene match: 3. The CDR3 is 13 amino acids. CDR1 is SGHDT and CDR2 is YYEEEE in the germline V gene. This chain's CDR3 is CASTRQGYNEQFF. In DNA, the CDR3 is TGTGCCAGCACCCGACAGGGGTACAATGAGCAGTTCTTC.

The sample holds many counts of this clonotype. This chain connects TRBV2 to TRBJ1-5, with a weak D call TRBD1 (5 bases). The V end lost 6 bases, the J end lost 1 base, and 10 bases lay between the germline ends. CDR1 is SNHLY and CDR2 is FYNNEI in the germline V gene. The CDR3 sequence is 14 residues long. CDR3 nucleotide sequence: TGTGCCAGCAGAGTGGGACTAAGCAATCAGCCCCAGCATTTT. Translation: CASRVGLSNQPQHF.

CDR3 protein: CSVGGLAGELFF. The CDR3 DNA reads as TGCAGCGTCGGGGGTCTCGCCGGGGAGCTGTTTTTT. The V call is TRBV29-1, the J call TRBJ2-2, with D tentatively TRBD2 (6 bases). The CDR3 extends over 12 amino acids. The germline CDR1 and CDR2 sequences are SQVTM and ANQGSEA. V was shortened by 6 bases and J by 6 bases, with 11 bases between the two germline ends.

There are a few counts of this clonotype. The chain joins TRBV14 to TRBJ1-6, with D tentatively TRBD1 (5 bases). In germline, CDR1 is SGHDN, CDR2 FVKESK. The V end lost 3 bases, the J end lost 9 bases, and 18 bases lay between the germline ends. CDR3 length equals 16 residues. The CDR3 is CASSQRGMGGSSPLHF. The CDR3, as DNA: TGTGCCAGCAGCCAGAGAGGGATGGGGGGAAGTTCACCCCTCCACTTT.